The 26 T cell receptor beta chains in this list originate from one sample, sequenced in a study of blood T cell repertoires in COVID-19. This table comes from immunoSEQ multiplex PCR, and its TCRdb copy is limited to in-frame clones, with some not included. This table holds under 250,000 clones, around 82% found once. Sequenced material: peripheral blood. These receptors originate from a woman in her 70s with acute or convalescent COVID-19.

The chain recombines TRBV2 with TRBJ2-5; unclear D gene. There are 13 residues in the CDR3. Germline CDR1 is SNHLY and CDR2 is FYNNEI. The ends were cut back, 4 bases at V and 2 bases at J, with 8 bases in the middle. The CDR3 region is CASSGYDQETQYF. The CDR3 DNA sequence: TGTGCCAGCAGTGGCTATGATCAAGAGACCCAGTACTTC. Supplemented by reference TRBV2 and TRBJ2-5, the full variable domain reads EPEVTQTPSHQVTQMGQEVILRCVPISNHLYFYWYRQILGQKVEFLVSFYNNEISEKSEIFDDQFSVERPDGSNFTLKIRSTKLEDSAMYFCASSGYDQETQYFGPGTRLLVL.

V is TRBV28 and J is TRBJ2-7; 7 nucleotides align to TRBD1. The CDR3 is 15 residues long. After removal of 6 bases from V and 3 bases from J, the junction contained 11 bases not matched to a gene. CDR1 MDHEN and CDR2 SYDVKM come from the germline V gene. This CDR3 reads CASSPPGTVSYEQYF. CDR3 nucleotides: TGTGCCAGCAGCCCCCCCGGGACAGTGAGCTACGAGCAGTACTTC.

A few counts support this clone. This chain links TRBV16 with TRBJ1-5; 8 nucleotides line up with TRBD1. CDR1 and CDR2 (germline): KGHSY, FQNENV. The CDR3 is made up of 15 amino acids. V trimming: 4 bases; J trimming: 7 bases; junction bases outside the gene matches: 9. The CDR3 region is CASSRDQGAMQPQHF. CDR3 coding DNA: TGTGCCAGCAGCCGAGACCAGGGGGCGATGCAGCCCCAGCATTTT.

Only one count was recorded for this clone. The V call is TRBV7-9, the J call TRBJ2-7, with 7 nucleotides matching TRBD2. CDR1 is SEHNR and CDR2 is FQNEAQ in the germline V gene (reference sequence). Trimming took 5 bases from V and 3 from J; bases not matched to a gene: 13. CDR3 size: 16 residues. In DNA, the CDR3 is TGTGCCAGCAGCCACGGGGGACTAAATCCGAACTACGAGCAGTACTTC. Protein sequence: CASSHGGLNPNYEQYF.

V gene TRBV7-4 combines with J gene TRBJ2-2; 7 bases match TRBD2. V dropped 7 bases and J dropped 6; count of bases not matched to a gene: 8. This CDR3 has 14 residues. Germline V lookup: CDR1 SGHVT, CDR2 SQSDAQ. The CDR3 here is CASTRLAFAGELFF. The CDR3 DNA reads TGTGCCAGCACTCGACTAGCATTTGCCGGGGAGCTGTTTTTT.

Concerning this clone itself: Germline is not matched at one junction end, which may reflect a read error. The chain uses TRBV7-7 and TRBJ2-7; 8 bases agree with TRBD2. Germline-derived CDR1 and CDR2 are SSHAT and FNYEAQ (reference sequence). CDR3 length equals 14 residues. In DNA, the CDR3 is TGTGCTAGCAGCAAAGCGGGAGCTTCCTACGAGCAGTACTTC. Amino acids: CASSKAGASYEQYF.

This chain connects TRBV28 to TRBJ1-4; tentative D call: TRBD1 (6 bases). This CDR3 has 13 amino acids. Trimming shortened V by 9 bases and J by 6 bases, and 14 bases separated the two germline ends. Per germline, CDR1 MDHEN and CDR2 SYDVKM. CDR3 bases: TGTGCCAGTTTCGGGACACCTGATGAAAAACTGTTTTTT. It yields the protein CASFGTPDEKLFF.

The rearrangement joins TRBV28 to TRBJ1-2; tentative D call: TRBD1 (6 bases). V was cut by 2 bases and J by 3 bases, with 10 bases left in between. CDR1 and CDR2 (germline): MDHEN, SYDVKM. The CDR3 loop spans 14 amino acids. The CDR3 sequence is CASSLPSGDYGYTF. The DNA of the CDR3 is TGTGCCAGCAGTTTACCATCAGGGGACTATGGCTACACCTTC.

This chain joins TRBV3-1 (or the pseudogene TRBV3-2) and TRBJ2-7; D remains unclear. Germline assignment: CDR1 LGHDT and CDR2 YNNKEL (reference sequence). CDR3 size: 12 residues. Trimming pared 5 bases from V and 6 bases from J, leaving 11 bases between. CDR3 DNA: TGTGCCAGCAGCTACGGGTCGGCCGAGCAGTACTTC. Translation: CASSYGSAEQYF.

The chain has TRBV10-1 and TRBJ2-5; the match to TRBD2 covers 10 bases. The trim removed 4 bases at V and 5 bases at J, leaving 13 bases unmatched. In germline, CDR1 is WNHNN, CDR2 SYGVQD (reference sequence). This CDR3 contains 17 residues. CDR3 DNA: TGCGCCAGCAGTGGCTCGTCAGGACAGGGACTAGCGGAGACCCAGTACTTC. This gives the protein CASSGSSGQGLAETQYF.

V usage is TRBV5-6 and J usage is TRBJ2-7, with a tentative D call TRBD2 (5 bases). The germline V gene has CDR1 SGHDT and CDR2 YYEEEE. The CDR3 runs 13 residues. Trimming cost V 3 bases and J 1 base, with 8 bases left between them. CDR3 sequence reads: CASSWGVSYEQYF. For the CDR3, the DNA is TGTGCCAGCAGCTGGGGAGTATCCTACGAGCAGTACTTC.

V gene TRBV29-1 combines with J gene TRBJ2-2; 9 nucleotides line up with TRBD2. Germline values: CDR1 SQVTM, CDR2 ANQGSEA. The junction had 6 bases not matched to a gene; V was cut back by 7 bases and J by 0 bases. This CDR3 region has 15 residues. The CDR3 nucleotides read TGCAGCGGACAAGCGGGAGGCACGAACACCGGGGAGCTGTTTTTT. It is translated as CSGQAGGTNTGELFF.

The V and J genes are TRBV5-1 and TRBJ2-7; 7 bases map to TRBD1. Trimming at V came to 4 bases and at J to 2 bases, leaving 6 bases not matched to a gene. Germline V gene sequence: CDR1 SGHRS, CDR2 YFSETQ. This CDR3 is built from 14 residues. CDR3 DNA sequence: TGCGCCAGCAGCCCCCAGGGACAGCCCTACGAGCAGTACTTC. It encodes CASSPQGQPYEQYF.

The chain recombines TRBV28 with TRBJ2-7; TRBD2 matches at 8 bases. With 7 bases clipped from V and 0 bases from J, the junction kept 11 bases outside the gene matches. The CDR3 extends over 16 amino acids. Germline V gene lookup returns CDR1 MDHEN and CDR2 SYDVKM. In nucleotides, the CDR3 is TGTGCCAGCAATCCGGCGTCTAGCGGGTTCTCCTACGAGCAGTACTTC. Residues: CASNPASSGFSYEQYF.

The CDR3 protein is CASSSPGTGGETQYF. In nucleotides, the CDR3 is TGTGCCAGCAGTTCCCCCGGGACAGGGGGCGAGACCCAGTACTTC. The rearrangement uses TRBV6-6 and TRBJ2-5; TRBD1 aligns across 12 bases. J lost 5 bases, V lost 4 bases, and 5 bases had no gene match. This CDR3 region has 15 residues. In germline, CDR1 is MNHNY, CDR2 SVGAGI (reference sequence).

This chain connects TRBV14 to TRBJ2-3, with TRBD2 as a possible D gene (6 bases). Germline V gene sequence: CDR1 SGHDN, CDR2 FVKESK. There are 13 residues in the CDR3. The V end was cut by 3 bases, the J end by 5 bases, with 9 bases between. CDR3 in DNA: TGTGCCAGCAGCCACATGGAGGGAGATACGCAGTATTTT. It encodes CASSHMEGDTQYF.

This chain joins TRBV12-1 and TRBJ1-1; no check of the table's D call, TRBD1, against the DNA was made. TRBV12-1 is marked as a pseudogene. This CDR3 has 16 residues. The CDR3 is CASRHSDRGRRTEAFF. The CDR3 DNA reads TGTGCCAGCAGACATTCCGACAGGGGGCGTCGCACTGAAGCTTTCTTT.

This chain uses TRBV2 with TRBJ2-5, with 8 bases that match TRBD1. V shed 6 bases and J 4 bases; nucleotides not matched to a gene: 7. Germline assignment: CDR1 SNHLY and CDR2 FYNNEI. The CDR3 runs 14 residues. CDR3 DNA sequence: TGTGCCAGCAGGGCTGGACAGGGAGGAGAGACCCAGTACTTC. Its protein is CASRAGQGGETQYF.

The genes are TRBV10-3 and TRBJ2-7, with 7 bases that match TRBD2. V dropped 3 bases and J dropped 7; count of bases not matched to a gene: 21. This CDR3 region has 18 residues. Germline CDR1 is ENHRY and CDR2 is SYGVKD. The CDR3 sequence: CAISDSFSPVGRAGEQYF. The DNA of the CDR3 is TGTGCCATCAGTGACTCGTTCTCCCCGGTTGGGAGGGCCGGGGAGCAGTACTTC.

This clone was seen a handful of times. The chain employs TRBV2 and TRBJ1-4; D is undetermined. Trimming removed 8 bases at V and 8 bases at J, with 9 bases between. Germline values: CDR1 SNHLY, CDR2 FYNNEI. The CDR3 is made up of 11 amino acids. CDR3 region: CASGPLEKLFF. DNA for the CDR3: TGTGCCAGCGGGCCTCTAGAAAAACTGTTTTTT.

This clone appeared a few times. The chain uses TRBV5-6 and TRBJ2-6; perhaps TRBD2 as D (6 bases). The germline gives CDR1 SGHDT, CDR2 YYEEEE. CDR3 size: 15 residues. The V gene lost 2 bases and the J gene lost 6 bases, with 12 bases spanning the gap. CDR3 protein: CASSLGDFKANVLTF. In DNA form, the CDR3 reads TGTGCCAGCAGCTTAGGGGACTTTAAGGCCAACGTCCTGACTTTC.

DNA of the CDR3: TGTGCCAGCAGCTCCTACAGGGGCGGGGACTATGGCTACACCTTC. It translates to CASSSYRGGDYGYTF. The gene calls are TRBV5-4 and TRBJ1-2, with 7 positions matching TRBD1. CDR1 is SGHNT, CDR2 YYREEE, per germline (reference sequence). Trimming removed 3 bases from V and 3 bases from J; junction bases left unmatched: 8. The CDR3 is made up of 15 amino acids.

This chain links TRBV20-1 with TRBJ2-3, with D perhaps TRBD1 (5 bases). This CDR3 region has 11 residues. Trimming cost V 3 bases and J 6 bases, with 7 bases left between them. CDR1 and CDR2 from the germline V gene are DFQATT and SNEGSKA (reference sequence). Written as DNA, the CDR3 is TGCAGTGCTAGCCGACAGGATACGCAGTATTTT. This codes for CSASRQDTQYF.

The genes are TRBV19 and TRBJ2-7; 12 bases line up with TRBD2. Germline CDR1 LNHDA, CDR2 SQIVND (reference sequence). This CDR3 is built from 17 residues. After removal of 3 bases from V and 1 base from J, the junction contained 7 bases not matched to a gene. The CDR3 DNA reads as TGTGCCAGTAGTATTGGTTCGACTAGCGGGGGATCCTACGAGCAGTACTTC. Translated, it gives CASSIGSTSGGSYEQYF.

This rearrangement joins TRBV12-3 or TRBV12-4 to TRBJ1-5, with no clear D. Trimming stripped 3 bases from V and 4 bases from J, with 7 bases between. The CDR3 sequence is 13 residues long. The CDR3 DNA reads TGTGCCAGCAGTTTGGCCCAGAATCAGCCCCAGCATTTT. Protein product: CASSLAQNQPQHF.

The rearrangement joins TRBV5-4 to TRBJ1-4; 10 bases are a match to TRBD1. The V segment lost 4 bases and the J segment 8 bases; nucleotides outside the gene matches: 11. CDR3 size: 16 residues. The germline gives CDR1 SGHNT, CDR2 YYREEE (reference sequence). This CDR3 reads CASSTGRDRGGEKLFF. The DNA for the CDR3 is TGTGCCAGCAGCACGGGCCGGGACAGGGGCGGCGAAAAACTGTTTTTT.